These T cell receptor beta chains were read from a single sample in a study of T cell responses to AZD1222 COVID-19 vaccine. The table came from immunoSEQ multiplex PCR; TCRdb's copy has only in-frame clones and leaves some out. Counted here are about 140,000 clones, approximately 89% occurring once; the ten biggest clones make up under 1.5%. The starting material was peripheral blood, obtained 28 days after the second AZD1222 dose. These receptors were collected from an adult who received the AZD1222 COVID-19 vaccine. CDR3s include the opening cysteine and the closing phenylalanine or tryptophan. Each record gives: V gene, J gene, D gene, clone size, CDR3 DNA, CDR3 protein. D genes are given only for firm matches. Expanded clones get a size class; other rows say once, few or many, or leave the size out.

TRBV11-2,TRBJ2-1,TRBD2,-,TGTGCCAGCAGCTTAGATGGACTAGCGGGAGGGAGCTCCTACAATGAGCAGTTCTTC,CASSLDGLAGGSSYNEQFF
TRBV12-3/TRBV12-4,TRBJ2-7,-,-,TGTGCCAGCAGTTTAGACAGGAACGAGCAGTACTTC,CASSLDRNEQYF
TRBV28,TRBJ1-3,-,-,TGTGCCAGCAGTTCCCCCGTACTATCGGGAGACGGAAACACCATATATTTT,CASSSPVLSGDGNTIYF
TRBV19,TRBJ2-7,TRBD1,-,TGTGCCAGTAGGCCGACAGGGGGCCGATACGAGCAGTACTTC,CASRPTGGRYEQYF
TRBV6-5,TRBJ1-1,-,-,TGTGCCAGCAGAGCGGGAGGAGCTTTCTTT,CASRAGGAFF
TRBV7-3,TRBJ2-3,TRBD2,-,TGTGCCAGCAGCTTAACAGGTAGCGGGAGAGGGTCAGATACGCAGTATTTT,CASSLTGSGRGSDTQYF
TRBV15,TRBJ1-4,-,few,TGTGCCACCAGCAGAGGCCCGTCTAATGAAAAACTGTTTTTT,CATSRGPSNEKLFF
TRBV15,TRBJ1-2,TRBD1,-,TGTGCCACCAGCAGAGATGGGACAGATAACTATGGCTACACCTTC,CATSRDGTDNYGYTF
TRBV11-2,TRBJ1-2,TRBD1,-,TGTGCCAGCAGCCTCGACAGGGGCGGTGGCTACACCTTC,CASSLDRGGGYTF
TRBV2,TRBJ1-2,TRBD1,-,TGTGCCAGCCTGCGACAGGGCCAGGCTGGCTACACCTTC,CASLRQGQAGYTF
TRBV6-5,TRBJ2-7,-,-,TGTGCCAGCAGTTATGGTCCCCGCGAGCAGTACTTC,CASSYGPREQYF
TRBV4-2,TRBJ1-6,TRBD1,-,TGTGCCAGCAGCCAAGAGGGGAGACAGGGTGGGAATTCACCCCTCCACTTT,CASSQEGRQGGNSPLHF
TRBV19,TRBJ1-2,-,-,TGTGCCAGTAGTATAGGGATCGGTGCTAACTATGGCTACACCTTC,CASSIGIGANYGYTF
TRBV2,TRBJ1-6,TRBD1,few,TGTGCCAGCAGTGCCCGGACAGGGGGTAATTCACCCCTCCACTTT,CASSARTGGNSPLHF
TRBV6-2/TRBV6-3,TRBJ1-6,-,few,TGTGCCAGCAGTTACCTTGGCAGGGAGGCCTATAATTCACCCCTCCACTTT,CASSYLGREAYNSPLHF
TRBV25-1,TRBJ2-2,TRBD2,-,TGTGCCAGCAGTGGTGGACTAGCGGGGGACATAAAGCTGTTTTTT,CASSGGLAGDIKLFF
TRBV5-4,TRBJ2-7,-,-,TGTGCCAGCAGCTTGGACGGTTACGAGCAGTACTTC,CASSLDGYEQYF
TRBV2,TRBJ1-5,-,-,TGTGCCAGCAGCGACAGCGTTTTTGGCCCTGCGCGCAATCAGCCCCAGCATTTT,CASSDSVFGPARNQPQHF
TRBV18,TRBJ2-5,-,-,TGTGCCAGCTCACCACAACCCCAAGAGACCCAGTACTTC,CASSPQPQETQYF
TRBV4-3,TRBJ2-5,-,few,TGCGCCAGCAGCCAAGATCGGTCCGTCGTGACCCAGTACTTC,CASSQDRSVVTQYF
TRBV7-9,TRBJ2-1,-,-,TGTGCCAGCAGCTCGCCAGGGTACAATGAGCAGTTCTTC,CASSSPGYNEQFF
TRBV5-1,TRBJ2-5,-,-,TGCGCCAGCAGCTTGGAGGGTGGAAAGCAAGAGACCCAGTACTTC,CASSLEGGKQETQYF
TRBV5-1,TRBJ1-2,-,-,TGCGCCAGCAGCTTGGCGGGCGCCAATGGCTACACCTTC,CASSLAGANGYTF
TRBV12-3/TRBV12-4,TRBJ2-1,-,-,TGTGCCAGCAGGATGGGACATGAGCAGTTCTTC,CASRMGHEQFF
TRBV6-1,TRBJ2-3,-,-,TGTGCCAGCAGTGAATCTAACAGGGAGGGAGAGGACGAAGATACGCAGTATTTT,CASSESNREGEDEDTQYF
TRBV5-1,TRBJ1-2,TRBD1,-,TGCGCCAGCAGCTGGGGGACAGAAGGCTATGGCTACACCTTC,CASSWGTEGYGYTF
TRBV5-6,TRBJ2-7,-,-,TGTGCCAGCAGCTGGGGGGTAGGGGACACCTACGAGCAGTACTTC,CASSWGVGDTYEQYF
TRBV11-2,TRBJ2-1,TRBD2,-,TGTGCCAGCAGCTCCATGAAGACTAGCGGGACCTACAATGAGCAGTTCTTC,CASSSMKTSGTYNEQFF
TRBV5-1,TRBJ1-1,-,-,TGCGCCAGCAGCTCGGGAGAAGACACTGAAGCTTTCTTT,CASSSGEDTEAFF
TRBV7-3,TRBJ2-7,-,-,TGTGCCAGCAGCTTAACCCCGATGGCCCACGAGCAGTACTTC,CASSLTPMAHEQYF
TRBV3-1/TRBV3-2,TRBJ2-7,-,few,TGTGCCAGCAGCCAAGTCCCCGAGGGCGAGCAGTACTTC,CASSQVPEGEQYF
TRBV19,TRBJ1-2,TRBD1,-,TGTGCCAGTAGTATCCAAAACAGGGGTGGCTACACCTTC,CASSIQNRGGYTF
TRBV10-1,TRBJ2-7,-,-,TGCGCCAGCAGTGAGATGATCTCCCTCGGGGGCCCCTACGAGCAGTACTTC,CASSEMISLGGPYEQYF
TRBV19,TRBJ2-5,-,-,TGTGCCAGTAGTGAAAGAACTAGTGGTGAGACCCAGTACTTC,CASSERTSGETQYF
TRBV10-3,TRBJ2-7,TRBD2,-,TGTGCCACTGCGACTAGCGGGAGTCAGGACGAGCAGTACTTC,CATATSGSQDEQYF
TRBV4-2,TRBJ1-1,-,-,TGTGCCAGCAGCCAAGCCGTGGAGAAGAACACTGAAGCTTTCTTT,CASSQAVEKNTEAFF
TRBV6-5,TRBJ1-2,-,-,TGTGCCAGCAGTTACTCGAGCGGGGTATACGGCTACACCTTC,CASSYSSGVYGYTF
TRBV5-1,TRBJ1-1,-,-,TGCGCCAGCAGCTTGGAGGCGGTTAGCACTGAAGCTTTCTTT,CASSLEAVSTEAFF
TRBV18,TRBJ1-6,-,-,TGTGCCAGCTCACCCTTGGACAACCGCAATTCACCCCTCCACTTT,CASSPLDNRNSPLHF
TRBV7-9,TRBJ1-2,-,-,TGTGCCAGCAGCCCACCCTGGACAGCGAATTATGGCTACACCTTC,CASSPPWTANYGYTF
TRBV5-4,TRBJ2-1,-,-,TGTGCCAGCAGCTTCGCGGTGAGCTCCTACAATGAGCAGTTCTTC,CASSFAVSSYNEQFF
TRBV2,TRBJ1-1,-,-,TGTGCCAGCAGTGAATTTCCGCGGGCGGAAGCTTTCTTT,CASSEFPRAEAFF
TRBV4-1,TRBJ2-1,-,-,TGCGCCAGCAGCCATGTCAGTAGGGAGCAGTTCTTC,CASSHVSREQFF
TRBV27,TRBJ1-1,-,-,TGTGCCAGCAGTTTCGGGCCCGCGAACACTGAAGCTTTCTTT,CASSFGPANTEAFF
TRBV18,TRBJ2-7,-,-,TGTGCCAGCTCACCGTTTCTGGGGGTCGACGACTACGAGCAGTACTTC,CASSPFLGVDDYEQYF
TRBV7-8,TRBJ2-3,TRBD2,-,TGTGCCAGCAGCTTAGGGGCGGGAGTTGATACGCAGTATTTT,CASSLGAGVDTQYF